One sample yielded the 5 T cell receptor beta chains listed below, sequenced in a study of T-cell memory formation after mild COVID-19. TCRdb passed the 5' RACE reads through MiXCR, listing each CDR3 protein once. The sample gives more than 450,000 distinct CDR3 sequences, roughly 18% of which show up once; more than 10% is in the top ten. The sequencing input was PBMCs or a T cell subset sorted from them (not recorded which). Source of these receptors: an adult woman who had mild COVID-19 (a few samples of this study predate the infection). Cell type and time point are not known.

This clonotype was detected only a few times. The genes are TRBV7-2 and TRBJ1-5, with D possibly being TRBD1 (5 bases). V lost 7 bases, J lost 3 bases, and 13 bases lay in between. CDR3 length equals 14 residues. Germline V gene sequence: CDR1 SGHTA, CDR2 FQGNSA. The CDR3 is CASTAEGTNQPQHF. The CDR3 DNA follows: TGTGCCAGCACCGCGGAAGGGACCAATCAGCCCCAGCATTTT.

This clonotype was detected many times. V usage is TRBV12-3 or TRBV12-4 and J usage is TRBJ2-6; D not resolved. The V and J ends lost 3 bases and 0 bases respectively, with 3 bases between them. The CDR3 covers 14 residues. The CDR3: CASSFGSGANVLTF. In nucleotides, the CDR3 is TGTGCCAGCAGTTTCGGCTCTGGGGCCAACGTCCTGACTTTC.

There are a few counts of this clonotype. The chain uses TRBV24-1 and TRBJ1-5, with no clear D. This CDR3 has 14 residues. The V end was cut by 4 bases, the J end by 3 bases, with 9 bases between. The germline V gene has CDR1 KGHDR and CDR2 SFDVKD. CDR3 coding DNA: TGTGCCACCAGTGAGCCACACCACAATCAGCCCCAGCATTTT. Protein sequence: CATSEPHHNQPQHF.

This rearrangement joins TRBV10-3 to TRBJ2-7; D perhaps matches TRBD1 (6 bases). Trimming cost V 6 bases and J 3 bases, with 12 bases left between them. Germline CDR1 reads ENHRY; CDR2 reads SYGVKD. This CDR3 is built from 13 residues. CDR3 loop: CAISGDNHYEQYF. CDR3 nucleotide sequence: TGTGCCATCAGCGGGGACAACCACTACGAGCAGTACTTC.

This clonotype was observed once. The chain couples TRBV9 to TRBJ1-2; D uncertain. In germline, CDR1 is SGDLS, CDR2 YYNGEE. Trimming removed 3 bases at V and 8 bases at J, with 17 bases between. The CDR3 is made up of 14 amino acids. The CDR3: CASSAASSLHGYTF. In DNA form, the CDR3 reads TGTGCCAGCAGCGCGGCGTCGAGTCTGCACGGCTACACCTTC.